This T cell receptor beta chain derives from a study of response to subunit inactivated influenza vaccine. Study-level findings and limits: Each seasonal influenza vaccination recruits few new T cells, the authors suggested.

In germline, CDR1 is SGHTA, CDR2 FQGNSA. The CDR3 totals 16 residues. The V and J ends lost 5 bases and 6 bases, in that order; junction bases with no gene match: 11. This clonotype appeared a few times. No antigen is known for it. Each CDR3 protein is one row after TCRdb ran MiXCR on the RT-PCR reads. Counted here are about 780,000 distinct CDR3 sequences, around a sixth occurring once; the ten biggest clones make up 11%. The chain has TRBV7-2 and TRBJ2-3; 10 bases line up with TRBD2. The input for sequencing was PBMCs from blood, taken more than 4 days after vaccination. This receptor was obtained from a man aged 50-59 years who received an inactivated influenza vaccine. This chain's CDR3 is CASSPRLAGVSDTQYF. CDR3 nucleotides: TGTGCCAGCAGCCCACGGCTAGCGGGGGTCAGTGATACGCAGTATTTT.